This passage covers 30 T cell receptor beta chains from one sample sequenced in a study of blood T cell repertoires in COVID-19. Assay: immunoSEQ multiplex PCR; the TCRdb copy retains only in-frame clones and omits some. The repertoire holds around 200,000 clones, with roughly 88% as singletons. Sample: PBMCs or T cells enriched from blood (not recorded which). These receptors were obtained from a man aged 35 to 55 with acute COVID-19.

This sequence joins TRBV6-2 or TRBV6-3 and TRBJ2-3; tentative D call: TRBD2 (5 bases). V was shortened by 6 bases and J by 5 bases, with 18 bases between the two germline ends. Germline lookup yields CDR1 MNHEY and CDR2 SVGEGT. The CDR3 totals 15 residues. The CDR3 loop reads CASSRGAGGKDTQYF. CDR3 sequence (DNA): TGTGCCAGCAGCCGCGGCGCGGGTGGCAAAGATACGCAGTATTTT.

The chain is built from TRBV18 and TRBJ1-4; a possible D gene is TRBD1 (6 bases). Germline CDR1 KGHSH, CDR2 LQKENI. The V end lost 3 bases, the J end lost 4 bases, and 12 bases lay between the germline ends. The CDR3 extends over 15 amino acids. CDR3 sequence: CASSPRGRGNEKLFF. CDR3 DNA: TGTGCCAGCTCACCCCGCGGCAGGGGTAATGAAAAACTGTTTTTT.

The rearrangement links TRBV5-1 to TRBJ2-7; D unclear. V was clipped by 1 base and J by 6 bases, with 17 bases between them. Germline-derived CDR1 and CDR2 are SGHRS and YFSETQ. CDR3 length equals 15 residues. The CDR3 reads CASSLMGSLGREQYF. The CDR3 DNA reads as TGCGCCAGCAGCTTGATGGGCAGTCTTGGTCGCGAGCAGTACTTC.

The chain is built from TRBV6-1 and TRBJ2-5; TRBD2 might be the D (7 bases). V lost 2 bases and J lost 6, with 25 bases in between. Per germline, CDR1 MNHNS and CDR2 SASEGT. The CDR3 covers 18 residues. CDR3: CASSEFSVGGEGGKTQYF. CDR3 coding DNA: TGTGCCAGCAGTGAATTTTCTGTTGGCGGGGAGGGGGGCAAGACCCAGTACTTC.

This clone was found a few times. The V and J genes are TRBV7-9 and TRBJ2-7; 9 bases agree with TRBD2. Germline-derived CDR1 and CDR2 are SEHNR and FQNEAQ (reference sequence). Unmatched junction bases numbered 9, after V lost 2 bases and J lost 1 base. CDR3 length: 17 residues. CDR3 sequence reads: CASSLTTSGRPSYEQYF. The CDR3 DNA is TGTGCCAGCAGCTTAACCACGAGCGGGAGGCCATCCTACGAGCAGTACTTC. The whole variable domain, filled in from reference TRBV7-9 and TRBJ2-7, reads DTGVSQNPRHKITKRGQNVTFRCDPISEHNRLYWYRQTLGQGPEFLTYFQNEAQLEKSRLLSDRFSAERPKGSFSTLEIQRTEQGDSAMYLCASSLTTSGRPSYEQYFGPGTRLTVT.

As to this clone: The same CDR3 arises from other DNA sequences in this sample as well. Here the CDR3 DNA reads TGTGCCAGCAGCGCGACTAGCGGGGACTACAATGAGCAGTTCTTC. It codes for CASSATSGDYNEQFF. The chain employs TRBV9 and TRBJ2-1; 11 bases are shared with TRBD2. CDR1 SGDLS and CDR2 YYNGEE come from the germline V gene. This CDR3 comprises 15 residues. V trimming: 3 bases; J trimming: 3 bases; junction bases outside the gene matches: 2.

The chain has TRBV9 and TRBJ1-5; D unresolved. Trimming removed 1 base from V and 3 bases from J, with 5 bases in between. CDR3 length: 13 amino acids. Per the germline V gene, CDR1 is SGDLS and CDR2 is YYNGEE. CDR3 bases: TGTGCCAGCAGCGTAAGCCTCAATCAGCCCCAGCATTTT. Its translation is CASSVSLNQPQHF.

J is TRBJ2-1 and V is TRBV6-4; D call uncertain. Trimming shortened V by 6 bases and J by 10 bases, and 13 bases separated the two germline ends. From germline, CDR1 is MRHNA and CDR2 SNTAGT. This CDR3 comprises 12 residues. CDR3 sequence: CASRDGSVEQFF. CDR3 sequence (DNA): TGTGCCAGCAGGGACGGTAGTGTAGAGCAGTTCTTC.

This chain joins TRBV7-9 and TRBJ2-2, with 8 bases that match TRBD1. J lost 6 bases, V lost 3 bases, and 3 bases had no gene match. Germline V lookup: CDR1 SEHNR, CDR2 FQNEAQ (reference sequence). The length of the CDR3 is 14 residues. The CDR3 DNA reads TGTGCCAGCAGCTTTCAGGGGGCTTCCGGGGAGCTGTTTTTT. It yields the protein CASSFQGASGELFF.

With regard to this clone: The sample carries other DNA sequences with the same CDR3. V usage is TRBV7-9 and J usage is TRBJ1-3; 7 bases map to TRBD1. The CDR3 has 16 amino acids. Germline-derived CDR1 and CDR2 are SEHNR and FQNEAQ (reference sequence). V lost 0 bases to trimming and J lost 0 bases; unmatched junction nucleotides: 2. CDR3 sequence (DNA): TGTGCCAGCAGCTTAGCGGGACAGTACTCTGGAAACACCATATATTTT. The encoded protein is CASSLAGQYSGNTIYF. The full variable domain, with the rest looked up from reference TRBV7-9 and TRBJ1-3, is DTGVSQNPRHKITKRGQNVTFRCDPISEHNRLYWYRQTLGQGPEFLTYFQNEAQLEKSRLLSDRFSAERPKGSFSTLEIQRTEQGDSAMYLCASSLAGQYSGNTIYFGEGSWLTVV.

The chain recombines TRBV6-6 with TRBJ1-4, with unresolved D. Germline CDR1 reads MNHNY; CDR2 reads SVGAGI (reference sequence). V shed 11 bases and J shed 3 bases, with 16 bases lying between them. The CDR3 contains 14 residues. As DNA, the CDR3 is TGTGCCCACGCCACGACCCGGGCTAATGAAAAACTGTTTTTT. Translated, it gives CAHATTRANEKLFF.

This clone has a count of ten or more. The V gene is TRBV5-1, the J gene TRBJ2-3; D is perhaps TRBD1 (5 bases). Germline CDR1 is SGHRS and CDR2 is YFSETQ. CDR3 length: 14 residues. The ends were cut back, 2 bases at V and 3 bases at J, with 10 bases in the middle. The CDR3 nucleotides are TGCGCCAGCAGCTTCCTCAGGGTAACAGATACGCAGTATTTT. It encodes CASSFLRVTDTQYF. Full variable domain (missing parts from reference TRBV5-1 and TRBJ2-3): KAGVTQTPRYLIKTRGQQVTLSCSPISGHRSVSWYQQTPGQGLQFLFEYFSETQRNKGNFPGRFSGRQFSNSRSEMNVSTLELGDSALYLCASSFLRVTDTQYFGPGTRLTVL.

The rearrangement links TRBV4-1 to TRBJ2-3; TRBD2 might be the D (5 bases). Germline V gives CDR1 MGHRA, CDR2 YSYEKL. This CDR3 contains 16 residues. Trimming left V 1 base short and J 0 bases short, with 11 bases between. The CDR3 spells CASSQGGQASTDTQYF. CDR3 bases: TGCGCCAGCAGCCAAGGCGGGCAGGCCAGCACAGATACGCAGTATTTT.

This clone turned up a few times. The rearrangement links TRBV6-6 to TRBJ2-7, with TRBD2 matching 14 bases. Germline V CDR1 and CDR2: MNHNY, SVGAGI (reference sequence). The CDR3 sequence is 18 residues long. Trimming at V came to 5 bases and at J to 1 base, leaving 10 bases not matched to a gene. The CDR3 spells CASSPDFGTSGRSYEQYF. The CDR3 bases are TGTGCCAGCAGTCCGGACTTCGGGACTAGCGGGAGATCCTACGAGCAGTACTTC.

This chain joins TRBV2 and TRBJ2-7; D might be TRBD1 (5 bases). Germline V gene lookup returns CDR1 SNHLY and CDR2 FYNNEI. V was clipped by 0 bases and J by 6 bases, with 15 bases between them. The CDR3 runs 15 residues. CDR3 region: CASSEAGRRLSEQYF. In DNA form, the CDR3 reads TGTGCCAGCAGTGAAGCGGGGCGACGTCTCAGCGAGCAGTACTTC. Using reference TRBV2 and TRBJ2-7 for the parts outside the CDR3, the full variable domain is EPEVTQTPSHQVTQMGQEVILRCVPISNHLYFYWYRQILGQKVEFLVSFYNNEISEKSEIFDDQFSVERPDGSNFTLKIRSTKLEDSAMYFCASSEAGRRLSEQYFGPGTRLTVT.

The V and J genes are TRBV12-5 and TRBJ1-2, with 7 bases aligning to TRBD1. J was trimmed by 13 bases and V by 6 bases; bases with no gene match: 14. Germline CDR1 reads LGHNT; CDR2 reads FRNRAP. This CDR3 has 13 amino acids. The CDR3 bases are TGTGCTAGTGGCCTCCCGGGACAGTTGAGGATCACCTTC. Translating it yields CASGLPGQLRITF.

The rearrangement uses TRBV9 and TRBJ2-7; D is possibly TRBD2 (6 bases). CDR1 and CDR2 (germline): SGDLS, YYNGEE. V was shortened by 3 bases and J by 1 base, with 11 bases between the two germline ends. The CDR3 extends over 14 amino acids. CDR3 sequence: CASSERVESYEQYF. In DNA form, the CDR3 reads TGTGCCAGCAGCGAGCGGGTCGAATCCTACGAGCAGTACTTC. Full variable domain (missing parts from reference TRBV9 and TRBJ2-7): DSGVTQTPKHLITATGQRVTLRCSPRSGDLSVYWYQQSLDQGLQFLIQYYNGEERAKGNILERFSAQQFPDLHSELNLSSLELGDSALYFCASSERVESYEQYFGPGTRLTVT.

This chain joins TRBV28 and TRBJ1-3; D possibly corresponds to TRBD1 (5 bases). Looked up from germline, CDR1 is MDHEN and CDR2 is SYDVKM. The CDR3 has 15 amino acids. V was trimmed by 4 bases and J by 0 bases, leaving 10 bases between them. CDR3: CASSYRSSSGNTIYF. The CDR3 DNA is TGTGCCAGCAGTTACAGGTCGTCCTCTGGAAACACCATATATTTT.

The chain's CDR3 is CAISGGTSGSLTTGELFF. DNA of the CDR3: TGTGCCATCAGTGGGGGGACTAGCGGGAGTTTGACCACCGGGGAGCTGTTTTTT. The chain couples TRBV10-3 to TRBJ2-2; 14 bases are shared with TRBD2. Per the germline V gene, CDR1 is ENHRY and CDR2 is SYGVKD. With 4 bases clipped from V and 4 bases from J, the junction kept 8 bases outside the gene matches. CDR3 length: 18 amino acids.

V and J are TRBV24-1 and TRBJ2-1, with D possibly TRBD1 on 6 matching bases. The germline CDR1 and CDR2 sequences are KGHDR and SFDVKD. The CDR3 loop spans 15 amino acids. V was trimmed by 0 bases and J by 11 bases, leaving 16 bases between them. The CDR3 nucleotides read TGTGCCACCAGTGATTTGGGCGCAGGGGAGTATCAGCAGTTCTTC. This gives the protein CATSDLGAGEYQQFF.

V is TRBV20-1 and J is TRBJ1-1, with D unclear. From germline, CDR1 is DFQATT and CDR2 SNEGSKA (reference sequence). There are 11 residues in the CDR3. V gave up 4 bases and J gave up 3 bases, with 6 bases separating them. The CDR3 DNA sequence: TGCAGTGCTAAAAGCCACACTGAAGCTTTCTTT. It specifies CSAKSHTEAFF.

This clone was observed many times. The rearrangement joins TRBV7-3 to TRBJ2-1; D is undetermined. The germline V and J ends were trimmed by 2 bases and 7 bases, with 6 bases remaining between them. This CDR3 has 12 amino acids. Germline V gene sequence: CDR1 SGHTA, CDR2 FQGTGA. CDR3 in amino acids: CASSLSRNEQFF. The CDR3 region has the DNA TGTGCCAGCAGCTTATCCCGGAATGAGCAGTTCTTC.

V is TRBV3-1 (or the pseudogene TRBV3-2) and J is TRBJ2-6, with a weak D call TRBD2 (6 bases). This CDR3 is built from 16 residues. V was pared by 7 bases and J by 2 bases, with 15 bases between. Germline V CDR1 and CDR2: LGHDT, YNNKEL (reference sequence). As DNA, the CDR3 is TGTGCCAGCACCAAAAGCCTAGCGACTGGGGCCAACGTCCTGACTTTC. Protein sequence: CASTKSLATGANVLTF.

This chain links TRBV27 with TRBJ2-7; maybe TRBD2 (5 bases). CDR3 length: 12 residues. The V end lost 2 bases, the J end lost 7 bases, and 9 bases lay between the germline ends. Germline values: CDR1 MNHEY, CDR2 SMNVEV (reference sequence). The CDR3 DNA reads TGTGCCAGCAGTTTAATGCGCGGGGAGCAGTACTTC. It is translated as CASSLMRGEQYF.

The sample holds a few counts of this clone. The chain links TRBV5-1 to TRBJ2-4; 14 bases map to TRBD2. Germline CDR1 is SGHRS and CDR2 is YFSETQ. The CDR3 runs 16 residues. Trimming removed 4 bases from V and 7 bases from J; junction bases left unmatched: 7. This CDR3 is CASSQGLAGASNIQYF. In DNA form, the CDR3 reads TGCGCCAGCAGCCAGGGACTAGCGGGAGCATCGAACATTCAGTACTTC.

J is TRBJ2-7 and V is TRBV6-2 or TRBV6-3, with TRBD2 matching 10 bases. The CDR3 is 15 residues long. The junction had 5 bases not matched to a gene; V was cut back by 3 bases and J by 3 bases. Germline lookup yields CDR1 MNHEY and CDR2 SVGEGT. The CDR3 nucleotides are TGTGCCAGCAGTTATATAGCGGGAGGCTTCTACGAGCAGTACTTC. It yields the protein CASSYIAGGFYEQYF.

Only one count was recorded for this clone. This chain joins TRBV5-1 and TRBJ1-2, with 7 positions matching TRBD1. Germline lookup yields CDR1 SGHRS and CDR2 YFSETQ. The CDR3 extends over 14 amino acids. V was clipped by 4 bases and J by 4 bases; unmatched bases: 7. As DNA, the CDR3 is TGCGCCAGCAGCCCCCCCGGGGACAGCTATGGCTACACCTTC. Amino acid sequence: CASSPPGDSYGYTF.

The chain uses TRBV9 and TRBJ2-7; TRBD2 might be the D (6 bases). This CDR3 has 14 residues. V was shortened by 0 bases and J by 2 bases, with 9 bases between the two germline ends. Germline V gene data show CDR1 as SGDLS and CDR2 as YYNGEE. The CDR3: CASSVGSGPYEQYF. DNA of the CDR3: TGTGCCAGCAGCGTAGGAAGCGGGCCCTACGAGCAGTACTTC.

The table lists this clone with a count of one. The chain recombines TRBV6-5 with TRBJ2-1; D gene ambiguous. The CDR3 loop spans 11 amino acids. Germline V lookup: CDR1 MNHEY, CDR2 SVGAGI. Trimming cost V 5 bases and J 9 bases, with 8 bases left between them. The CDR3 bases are TGTGCCAGCAGTACTAAGGCTGAGCAGTTCTTC. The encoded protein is CASSTKAEQFF.

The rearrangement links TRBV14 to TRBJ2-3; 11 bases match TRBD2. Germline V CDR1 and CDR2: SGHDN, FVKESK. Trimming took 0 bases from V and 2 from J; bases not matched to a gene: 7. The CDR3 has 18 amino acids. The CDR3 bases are TGTGCCAGCAGCCAAGATCCGTCTAGCGGGGGGAACACAGATACGCAGTATTTT. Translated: CASSQDPSSGGNTDTQYF.